The 9 T cell receptor beta chains listed next were all sequenced from one sample in a study of lymphopenia after photon versus proton radiotherapy. Data came from immunoSEQ multiplex PCR; TCRdb stores just in-frame clones and leaves some out. Among roughly 76,000 clones, around 93% were seen once, and the ten largest hold 2.2%. The material sequenced was peripheral blood, taken from a patient treated with photon-based radiotherapy. These receptor sequences come from a middle-aged woman with cholangiocarcinoma.

The chain carries TRBV30 and TRBJ2-5; D gene unclear. Germline V gene sequence: CDR1 GTSNPN, CDR2 SVGIG (reference sequence). V was clipped by 5 bases and J by 4 bases, with 11 bases between them. The CDR3 sequence is 12 residues long. CDR3 coding DNA: TGTGCCTGGGGAACTCAGCGAGAGACCCAGTACTTC. This codes for CAWGTQRETQYF.

The chain uses TRBV25-1 and TRBJ1-1; TRBD1 aligns across 7 bases. V shed 4 bases and J 2 bases; nucleotides not matched to a gene: 4. The V gene's germline CDR1 is MGHDK and CDR2 SYGVNS. The CDR3 runs to 14 residues. This chain's CDR3 is CASSGQGANTEAFF. As DNA, the CDR3 is TGTGCCAGCAGTGGACAGGGAGCAAACACTGAAGCTTTCTTT.

V is TRBV30 and J is TRBJ2-5, with D unresolved. Germline CDR1 GTSNPN, CDR2 SVGIG (reference sequence). CDR3 length: 10 amino acids. The V gene lost 4 bases and the J gene lost 4 bases, with 4 bases spanning the gap. The CDR3 coding sequence is TGTGCCTGGAAAAGAGAGACCCAGTACTTC. Its protein is CAWKRETQYF.

This sequence joins TRBV20-1 and TRBJ2-1; D remains ambiguous. The CDR3 sequence is 11 residues long. Germline CDR1 reads DFQATT; CDR2 reads SNEGSKA (reference sequence). With 6 bases removed from V and 8 bases from J, the gap between germline ends came to 11 bases. CDR3 in amino acids: CSALAFDEQFF. Here the CDR3 DNA reads TGCAGTGCCCTGGCTTTCGATGAGCAGTTCTTC.

The rearrangement links TRBV28 to TRBJ1-1, with TRBD1 matching over 7 bases. Germline V gives CDR1 MDHEN, CDR2 SYDVKM. CDR3 size: 13 residues. With V trimmed by 5 bases and J by 11 bases, 11 bases remained unmatched. The CDR3 DNA follows: TGTGCCAGCAGTAGAGACAGGGATGGAAAGGCTTTCTTT. It is translated as CASSRDRDGKAFF.

This chain uses TRBV27 with TRBJ1-1, with TRBD1 identical over 8 bases. CDR1 is MNHEY and CDR2 is SMNVEV in the germline V gene (reference sequence). This CDR3 has 14 residues. V lost 2 bases to trimming and J lost 1 base; unmatched junction nucleotides: 0. The CDR3 bases are TGTGCCAGCAGTTTAGGGACAGGGAACACTGAAGCTTTCTTT. It specifies CASSLGTGNTEAFF.

The rearrangement joins TRBV2 to TRBJ2-2; D remains unclear. Trimming stripped 4 bases from V and 8 bases from J, with 5 bases between. CDR1 and CDR2 (germline): SNHLY, FYNNEI. This CDR3 has 11 residues. The CDR3, as DNA: TGTGCCAGCAGTGGCGAGGGGGAGCTGTTTTTT. Translating gives CASSGEGELFF. The full variable domain, in which reference TRBV2 and TRBJ2-2 provide the parts outside the CDR3, is EPEVTQTPSHQVTQMGQEVILRCVPISNHLYFYWYRQILGQKVEFLVSFYNNEISEKSEIFDDQFSVERPDGSNFTLKIRSTKLEDSAMYFCASSGEGELFFGEGSRLTVL.

The gene calls are TRBV6-1 and TRBJ1-1, with TRBD1 as a possible D gene (5 bases). V lost 1 base to trimming and J lost 10 bases, with 10 bases between them. CDR3 length equals 12 residues. Germline V CDR1 and CDR2: MNHNS, SASEGT. The chain's CDR3 is CASSEGRGAAFF. As DNA, the CDR3 is TGTGCCAGCAGTGAAGGTAGGGGCGCAGCTTTCTTT.

J is TRBJ1-2 and V is TRBV12-5; D is ambiguous. The V and J ends lost 7 bases and 2 bases respectively, with 11 bases between them. From germline, CDR1 is LGHNT and CDR2 FRNRAP. The CDR3 contains 13 residues. The CDR3, as DNA: TGTGCTAGTGATCCGGACGGGAACTATGGCTACACCTTC. Translating it yields CASDPDGNYGYTF.